The 27 T cell receptor beta chains below were found in one sample sequenced in a study of blood T cell repertoires in COVID-19. The data were produced by immunoSEQ multiplex PCR, yet TCRdb's version contains in-frame clones alone and is incomplete. The sample holds around 23,000 clones, under 85% seen once. Sequenced material: peripheral blood. Receptors originate from a man aged 45-60 years with COVID-19, enrolled during active disease.

V usage is TRBV5-1 and J usage is TRBJ2-1; 9 bases match TRBD2. Germline values: CDR1 SGHRS, CDR2 YFSETQ. The CDR3 consists of 18 residues. The J segment lost 3 bases and the V segment lost 3 bases, leaving 13 bases of the junction unmatched. CDR3 DNA sequence: TGCGCCAGCAGCTGGGGTCAAGCAGCGGGGGGCGACTACAATGAGCAGTTCTTC. Its protein is CASSWGQAAGGDYNEQFF.

CDR3 sequence: CASSNRDRGPYGYTF. In nucleotides, the CDR3 is TGTGCCAGCAGTAATAGGGACAGGGGGCCCTATGGCTACACCTTC. The genes are TRBV25-1 and TRBJ1-2, with 12 nucleotides matching TRBD1. The CDR3 extends over 15 amino acids. CDR1 and CDR2 from the germline V gene are MGHDK and SYGVNS. V shed 5 bases, J shed 4 bases, and the junction held 5 bases outside the gene matches.

The V call is TRBV11-3, the J call TRBJ2-2; D gene ambiguous. From germline, CDR1 is SGHNT and CDR2 YENEEA. Trimming pared 1 base from V and 8 bases from J, leaving 11 bases between. CDR3 length equals 14 residues. CDR3 amino acids: CASSLGTQYGELFF. In DNA, the CDR3 is TGTGCCAGCAGCTTAGGTACACAGTATGGGGAGCTGTTTTTT.

The chain joins TRBV5-4 to TRBJ2-1; a possible D gene is TRBD2 (6 bases). V lost 5 bases and J lost 6, with 9 bases in between. Germline V gene data show CDR1 as SGHNT and CDR2 as YYREEE (reference sequence). The CDR3 is 12 amino acids. Here the CDR3 reads CASRGLFNEQFF. DNA for the CDR3: TGTGCCAGCAGGGGACTTTTCAATGAGCAGTTCTTC.

The chain is built from TRBV4-1 and TRBJ2-7; 7 positions match TRBD1. The CDR3 contains 18 residues. The V and J ends lost 2 bases and 0 bases, in that order; junction bases with no gene match: 13. Germline V lookup: CDR1 MGHRA, CDR2 YSYEKL. The CDR3 here is CASSQIQTRTGRSYEQYF. Written as DNA, the CDR3 is TGCGCCAGCAGCCAAATTCAAACACGGACAGGACGCTCCTACGAGCAGTACTTC.

This clone has only a few counts. The identical CDR3 is also encoded by other nucleotide sequences in the sample. The chain recombines TRBV7-9 with TRBJ2-7, with 8 bases aligning to TRBD1. CDR3 length: 12 amino acids. Germline values: CDR1 SEHNR, CDR2 FQNEAQ (reference sequence). Losses at the gene ends were 5 bases for V and 5 bases for J; bases not matched to a gene: 2. The CDR3 DNA follows: TGTGCCAGCAGCGAGACAGGGGACGAGCAGTACTTC. Amino acids: CASSETGDEQYF.

This clone has a single count. This CDR3 reads CASSMLTGPYNEQFF. Here the CDR3 DNA reads TGTGCCAGTAGTATGTTAACAGGTCCTTACAATGAGCAGTTCTTC. The V and J genes are TRBV19 and TRBJ2-1, with TRBD1 as a possible D gene (5 bases). CDR1 and CDR2 from the germline V gene are LNHDA and SQIVND (reference sequence). The CDR3 contains 15 residues. Trimming removed 3 bases from V and 4 bases from J, with 13 bases in between.

J is TRBJ2-3 and V is TRBV12-5; D call uncertain. From germline, CDR1 is LGHNT and CDR2 FRNRAP. The germline V and J ends were trimmed by 7 bases and 2 bases, with 7 bases remaining between them. CDR3 size: 12 residues. The CDR3 region is CASAGPTDTQYF. CDR3 sequence (DNA): TGTGCTAGTGCTGGGCCCACAGATACGCAGTATTTT.

The chain combines TRBV7-3 with TRBJ2-3, with a weak D call TRBD2 (5 bases). CDR1 SGHTA and CDR2 FQGTGA come from the germline V gene. Trimming stripped 0 bases from V and 5 bases from J, with 9 bases between. This CDR3 is 14 amino acids long. The CDR3 DNA reads TGTGCCAGCAGCTTAACGGTGGCGGGAGATACGCAGTATTTT. This gives the protein CASSLTVAGDTQYF.

This clone was counted between two and nine times. The genes are TRBV11-3 and TRBJ1-2; tentatively, D is TRBD1 (5 bases). The CDR3 contains 16 residues. Trimming stripped 0 bases from V and 4 bases from J, with 15 bases between. Looked up from germline, CDR1 is SGHNT and CDR2 is YENEEA. CDR3 sequence reads: CASSLEGREGVYGYTF. CDR3 sequence (DNA): TGTGCCAGCAGCTTAGAGGGCAGGGAAGGCGTCTATGGCTACACCTTC.

By share, this clone counts as large. The chain couples TRBV9 to TRBJ2-7; no clear D. V was shortened by 0 bases and J by 2 bases, with 9 bases between the two germline ends. Germline-derived CDR1 and CDR2 are SGDLS and YYNGEE. This CDR3 is built from 14 residues. The CDR3 sequence: CASSVGGNPYEQYF. As DNA, the CDR3 is TGTGCCAGCAGCGTAGGAGGCAACCCCTACGAGCAGTACTTC. Together with reference TRBV9 and TRBJ2-7, the CDR3 gives the full variable domain: DSGVTQTPKHLITATGQRVTLRCSPRSGDLSVYWYQQSLDQGLQFLIQYYNGEERAKGNILERFSAQQFPDLHSELNLSSLELGDSALYFCASSVGGNPYEQYFGPGTRLTVT.

The chain combines TRBV2 with TRBJ1-5; D is uncertain. This CDR3 is 13 amino acids long. Germline V gene lookup returns CDR1 SNHLY and CDR2 FYNNEI. With 6 bases removed from V and 6 bases from J, the gap between germline ends came to 12 bases. The CDR3 DNA reads TGTGCCAGCAGAGGACTTTTAATTCAGCCCCAGCATTTT. Encoded protein: CASRGLLIQPQHF.

The chain employs TRBV7-9 and TRBJ1-6; D is unclear. CDR1 and CDR2 (germline): SEHNR, FQNEAQ (reference sequence). Trimming stripped 3 bases from V and 4 bases from J, with 4 bases between. The CDR3 covers 13 residues. CDR3 in DNA: TGTGCCAGCAGCTTCCTTTATAATTCACCCCTCCACTTT. Its protein product is CASSFLYNSPLHF. Looking up the rest from reference TRBV7-9 and TRBJ1-6 gives the full variable domain: DTGVSQNPRHKITKRGQNVTFRCDPISEHNRLYWYRQTLGQGPEFLTYFQNEAQLEKSRLLSDRFSAERPKGSFSTLEIQRTEQGDSAMYLCASSFLYNSPLHFGNGTRLTVT.

The chain is built from TRBV29-1 and TRBJ1-1, with TRBD1 identical over 10 bases. The CDR3 sequence is 13 residues long. The V gene end was trimmed by 8 bases and the J gene end by 0 bases; junction bases not matched to a gene: 3. From germline, CDR1 is SQVTM and CDR2 ANQGSEA. The CDR3 sequence: CSTDRGLNTEAFF. The CDR3, as DNA: TGCAGCACGGACAGGGGGTTGAACACTGAAGCTTTCTTT.

This clone appeared once. The V call is TRBV7-3, the J call TRBJ2-3; the match to TRBD1 covers 12 bases. V was clipped by 4 bases and J by 5 bases; unmatched bases: 4. The CDR3 is 15 amino acids. CDR1 is SGHTA, CDR2 FQGTGA, per germline. In DNA form, the CDR3 reads TGTGCCAGCAGCTCCGGGACAGGGGGCGTAGATACGCAGTATTTT. Translated, it gives CASSSGTGGVDTQYF.

The chain joins TRBV15 to TRBJ1-1; a possible D gene is TRBD1 (6 bases). V was trimmed by 0 bases and J by 8 bases, leaving 13 bases between them. Germline values: CDR1 LNHNV, CDR2 YYDKDF (reference sequence). The CDR3 is 14 residues long. For the CDR3, the DNA is TGTGCCACCAGCAGAGATCGGGGGGCCCCGGAAGCTTTCTTT. Encoded protein: CATSRDRGAPEAFF.

The CDR3 protein is CASFPRGGTNTEAFF. The CDR3 nucleotides read TGTGCCAGCTTCCCTCGGGGAGGAACGAACACTGAAGCTTTCTTT. The chain has TRBV6-5 and TRBJ1-1; D is undetermined. Germline V gene sequence: CDR1 MNHEY, CDR2 SVGAGI. The CDR3 sequence is 15 residues long. V dropped 8 bases and J dropped 1 base, with 17 bases sitting between them.

V and J are TRBV6-5 and TRBJ2-7; D is ambiguous. Trimming took 6 bases from V and 5 from J, leaving 8 bases between them. Germline CDR1 is MNHEY and CDR2 is SVGAGI. The CDR3 spans 11 residues. DNA of the CDR3: TGTGCCAGCAGAATCTCGGACGAGCAGTACTTC. Residues: CASRISDEQYF.

This clone turned up a few times. This chain connects TRBV11-2 to TRBJ2-3, with a tentative D call TRBD2 (7 bases). The CDR3 totals 16 residues. Germline CDR1 and CDR2: SGHAT and FQNNGV. The germline V and J ends were trimmed by 7 bases and 4 bases, with 21 bases remaining between them. CDR3 region: CASTFTAGGRADTQYF. In DNA, the CDR3 is TGTGCCAGCACCTTTACCGCCGGGGGGCGCGCAGATACGCAGTATTTT.

The rearrangement links TRBV6-2 or TRBV6-3 to TRBJ2-1, with 8 bases fitting TRBD2. Germline CDR1 reads MNHEY; CDR2 reads SVGEGT. CDR3 length equals 16 residues. V was pared by 2 bases and J by 10 bases, with 13 bases of the junction left unmatched. The CDR3 bases are TGTGCCAGCAGTTACCTACCGGGGGGGGTATCATGGGAGCAGTTCTTC. Translating gives CASSYLPGGVSWEQFF.

This chain uses TRBV5-4 with TRBJ1-2, with 9 bases identical to TRBD1. The J segment lost 5 bases and the V segment lost 2 bases, leaving 10 bases of the junction unmatched. In germline, CDR1 is SGHNT, CDR2 YYREEE (reference sequence). CDR3 length: 16 amino acids. CDR3 sequence: CASSLLGQGMEYGYTF. The CDR3 nucleotides read TGTGCCAGCAGCTTACTGGGACAGGGTATGGAGTATGGCTACACCTTC.

This clone was found a few times. J is TRBJ1-1 and V is TRBV5-1, with TRBD1 as a possible D gene (5 bases). The CDR3 runs 14 residues. Trimming pared 4 bases from V and 1 base from J, leaving 11 bases between. Germline V CDR1 and CDR2: SGHRS, YFSETQ. CDR3 in DNA: TGCGCCAGCAGCCGGACAATGGCGAACACTGAAGCTTTCTTT. It specifies CASSRTMANTEAFF.

The CDR3 here is CASSSRGRNSGNTIYF. The CDR3 DNA reads as TGTGCCAGTAGTTCAAGGGGTCGGAACTCTGGAAACACCATATATTTT. This chain links TRBV19 with TRBJ1-3; D possibly corresponds to TRBD1 (5 bases). Germline CDR1 LNHDA, CDR2 SQIVND (reference sequence). V shed 5 bases and J shed 0 bases, with 14 bases lying between them. The CDR3 covers 16 residues.

J is TRBJ2-1 and V is TRBV6-1, with TRBD2 matching over 7 bases. The CDR3 is 14 residues long. The J segment lost 3 bases and the V segment lost 1 base, leaving 0 bases of the junction unmatched. Germline V gene lookup returns CDR1 MNHNS and CDR2 SASEGT. The CDR3 spells CASSEGTSYNEQFF. The CDR3 DNA is TGTGCCAGCAGTGAAGGGACTAGCTACAATGAGCAGTTCTTC.

The chain is built from TRBV30 and TRBJ1-3, with D uncertain. Trimming shortened V by 2 bases and J by 1 base, and 9 bases separated the two germline ends. There are 14 residues in the CDR3. From germline, CDR1 is GTSNPN and CDR2 SVGIG (reference sequence). CDR3 DNA: TGTGCCTGGAGTATCGGGAAATCTGGAAACACCATATATTTT. The encoded protein is CAWSIGKSGNTIYF.

The rearrangement links TRBV7-9 to TRBJ2-7, with 7 nucleotides matching TRBD1. The germline CDR1 and CDR2 sequences are SEHNR and FQNEAQ (reference sequence). J was trimmed by 3 bases and V by 3 bases; bases with no gene match: 2. The CDR3 totals 13 residues. The CDR3 loop is CASSFRDSYEQYF. The CDR3 DNA is TGTGCCAGCAGCTTCCGGGACAGCTACGAGCAGTACTTC.

The chain joins TRBV7-8 to TRBJ1-5; D possibly corresponds to TRBD1 (5 bases). Germline assignment: CDR1 SGHVS and CDR2 FQNEAQ. V lost 5 bases and J 0 bases, leaving 20 bases between the germline ends. The length of the CDR3 is 18 residues. The CDR3: CASSSLVGQAYSNQPQHF. CDR3 DNA sequence: TGTGCCAGCAGCAGCTTAGTGGGGCAGGCCTATAGCAATCAGCCCCAGCATTTT.